The next 10 T cell receptor beta chains were all read from a single sample in a study of T cells after yellow fever vaccination. A single record per CDR3 protein comes from TCRdb applying MiXCR to the 5' RACE reads. The sample contains just under 600,000 distinct CDR3 sequences, roughly 14% of which appear only once. Sequenced material: PBMCs, taken on the day of the yellow fever booster vaccination. These receptors originate from a young man who received the YFV17D yellow fever vaccine.

Here the CDR3 reads CASSVFAGGPVEQFF. The CDR3 DNA reads TGTGCCAGCAGCGTTTTCGCGGGAGGGCCCGTTGAGCAGTTCTTC. The chain carries TRBV9 and TRBJ2-1; 9 bases agree with TRBD2. The CDR3 runs 15 residues. Germline trimming cut 2 bases from V and 9 bases from J; bases unmatched to any gene: 9. CDR1 and CDR2 (germline): SGDLS, YYNGEE.

V and J are TRBV29-1 and TRBJ2-2; D uncertain. Germline CDR1 reads SQVTM; CDR2 reads ANQGSEA. The CDR3 runs to 11 residues. V lost 3 bases, J lost 3 bases, and 2 bases lay in between. The CDR3 coding sequence is TGCAGCGTTGATTACACCGGGGAGCTGTTTTTT. Translated: CSVDYTGELFF.

This clonotype was found a few times. The chain joins TRBV20-1 to TRBJ2-7; weak D call: TRBD2 (5 bases). The CDR3 is 14 residues long. Per the germline V gene, CDR1 is DFQATT and CDR2 is SNEGSKA (reference sequence). V was pared by 3 bases and J by 4 bases, with 16 bases between. The CDR3 DNA sequence: TGCAGTGCTAGTCGGGGATTTGGAGTATACGAGCAGTACTTC. It specifies CSASRGFGVYEQYF.

This clonotype was observed a handful of times. J is TRBJ2-1 and V is TRBV5-1; 11 nucleotides match TRBD2. V shed 2 bases and J 7 bases; nucleotides not matched to a gene: 11. Germline CDR1 reads SGHRS; CDR2 reads YFSETQ. This CDR3 is built from 17 residues. As DNA, the CDR3 is TGCGCCAGCAGCTTAGGGCGTGGACTAGCGGGTTATAATGAGCAGTTCTTC. It yields the protein CASSLGRGLAGYNEQFF. Together with reference TRBV5-1 and TRBJ2-1, the CDR3 gives the full variable domain: KAGVTQTPRYLIKTRGQQVTLSCSPISGHRSVSWYQQTPGQGLQFLFEYFSETQRNKGNFPGRFSGRQFSNSRSEMNVSTLELGDSALYLCASSLGRGLAGYNEQFFGPGTRLTVL.

In this sample, this clonotype turned up many times. This chain links TRBV25-1 with TRBJ2-7; 7 nucleotides line up with TRBD1. Germline V gene data show CDR1 as MGHDK and CDR2 as SYGVNS. There are 14 residues in the CDR3. V was clipped by 4 bases and J by 4 bases; unmatched bases: 7. CDR3 DNA: TGTGCCAGCAGTGCATCCGGGACAGTGTACGAGCAGTACTTC. This gives the protein CASSASGTVYEQYF.

This clonotype has just a few counts. The V and J genes are TRBV7-2 and TRBJ2-1; D might be TRBD1 or TRBD2, each matching 7 bases. The CDR3 is made up of 15 amino acids. CDR1 and CDR2 (germline): SGHTA, FQGNSA. Trimming removed 2 bases from V and 7 bases from J, with 15 bases in between. Here the CDR3 DNA reads TGTGCCAGCAGCTTAAGGCGGCAGGGGGGGAATGAGCAGTTCTTC. Protein: CASSLRRQGGNEQFF. The full variable domain, with the rest looked up from reference TRBV7-2 and TRBJ2-1, is GAGVSQSPSNKVTEKGKDVELRCDPISGHTALYWYRQSLGQGLEFLIYFQGNSAPDKSGLPSDRFSAERTGGSVSTLTIQRTQQEDSAVYLCASSLRRQGGNEQFFGPGTRLTVL.

V gene TRBV7-9 combines with J gene TRBJ2-5; D remains unclear. V was trimmed by 7 bases and J by 5 bases, leaving 20 bases between them. Germline V gene data show CDR1 as SEHNR and CDR2 as FQNEAQ (reference sequence). The CDR3 covers 15 residues. DNA for the CDR3: TGTGCCAGCACCCCCTCCGGGTCCCGTCGGGAGACCCAGTACTTC. Translated, it gives CASTPSGSRRETQYF.

The gene calls are TRBV6-4 and TRBJ2-1; 8 bases agree with TRBD2. The CDR3 length is 15 residues. The V gene's germline CDR1 is MRHNA and CDR2 SNTAGT. Germline trimming cut 3 bases from V and 6 bases from J; bases unmatched to any gene: 7. The CDR3 is CASSENGRALNEQFF. The CDR3 bases are TGTGCCAGCAGTGAAAACGGGAGGGCCCTCAATGAGCAGTTCTTC.

The chain is built from TRBV7-2 and TRBJ2-1, with 7 bases aligning to TRBD2. J lost 5 bases, V lost 0 bases, and 7 bases had no gene match. Looked up from germline, CDR1 is SGHTA and CDR2 is FQGNSA. The CDR3 contains 16 residues. The CDR3 bases are TGTGCCAGCAGCTTAGCGCTAGCGGTAGGCAACAATGAGCAGTTCTTC. Protein sequence: CASSLALAVGNNEQFF.

In this sample, this clonotype turned up a few times. The chain joins TRBV7-2 to TRBJ2-1, with a tentative D call TRBD2 (5 bases). Germline V lookup: CDR1 SGHTA, CDR2 FQGNSA. V gave up 6 bases and J gave up 7 bases, with 13 bases separating them. This CDR3 contains 13 residues. The CDR3, as DNA: TGTGCCAGCAGGCGACCCGGGAAAAATGAGCAGTTCTTC. It specifies CASRRPGKNEQFF.